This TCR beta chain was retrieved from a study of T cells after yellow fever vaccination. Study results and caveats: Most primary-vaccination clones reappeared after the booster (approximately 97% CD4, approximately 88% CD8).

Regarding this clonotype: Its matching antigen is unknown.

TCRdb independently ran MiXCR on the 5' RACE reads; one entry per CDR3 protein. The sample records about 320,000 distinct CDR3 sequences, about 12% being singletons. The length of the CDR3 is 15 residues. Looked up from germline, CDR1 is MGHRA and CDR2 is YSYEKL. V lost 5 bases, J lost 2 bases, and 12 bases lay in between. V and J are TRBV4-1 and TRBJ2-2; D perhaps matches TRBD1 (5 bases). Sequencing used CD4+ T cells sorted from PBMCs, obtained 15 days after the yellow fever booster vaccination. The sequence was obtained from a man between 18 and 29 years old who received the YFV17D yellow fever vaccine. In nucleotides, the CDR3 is TGCGCCAGCAGCAAGGGGCTGGGTAACACCGGGGAGCTGTTTTTT. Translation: CASSKGLGNTGELFF.